This TCR beta chain was obtained from a study of T cell responses to AZD1222 COVID-19 vaccine. The repertoire was sequenced with immunoSEQ multiplex PCR; TCRdb's copy has only in-frame clones and lacks some. The table has approximately 70,000 clones, about nine tenths seen once; the top ten hold about 2.5%. This clone was seen a few times. Its target is unknown. Study-wide results and caveats: The study found Spike-specific TCR breadth and depth rose after two AZD1222 doses.

V trimming: 1 base; J trimming: 13 bases; junction bases outside the gene matches: 5. Germline CDR1 is SGHVS and CDR2 is FQNEAQ. The CDR3 is made up of 14 amino acids. The V gene is TRBV7-8, the J gene TRBJ2-1, with 12 bases lining up with TRBD2. The sequencing here drew on peripheral blood, taken on day 0 of AZD1222 vaccination. This receptor was identified in an adult in good health. CDR3 in amino acids: CASSLEASGRAQFF. As DNA, the CDR3 is TGTGCCAGCAGCTTAGAGGCTAGCGGGAGGGCCCAGTTCTTC. The variable domain in full, completed from reference TRBV7-8 and TRBJ2-1, reads GAGVSQSPRYKVAKRGQDVALRCDPISGHVSLFWYQQALGQGPEFLTYFQNEAQLDKSGLPSDRFFAERPEGSVSTLKIQRTQQEDSAVYLCASSLEASGRAQFFGPGTRLTVL.